This T cell receptor (beta chain) emerged from a study of long-term antiretroviral therapy in people with HIV. V was pared by 6 bases and J by 7 bases, with 9 bases of the junction left unmatched. The germline V gene encodes CDR1 WSHSY and CDR2 SAAADI. This CDR3 region has 14 residues. Survey-level immunoSEQ v3.0 assays were run. Data came from immunoSEQ multiplex PCR; TCRdb stores just in-frame clones and leaves some out. The table has more than 15,000 clones, 85% to 95% seen once. Each participant with HIV received care in the United States. Specimen: unsorted PBMCs, collected approximately 11 years after starting antiretroviral therapy. The V and J genes are TRBV10-2 and TRBJ1-5; 7 nucleotides match TRBD1. The receptor was derived from a man in his thirties or forties with HIV. The CDR3 loop is CASSLDRVQQPQHF. Written as DNA, the CDR3 is TGCGCCAGCAGCCTCGACAGGGTTCAACAGCCCCAGCATTTT.